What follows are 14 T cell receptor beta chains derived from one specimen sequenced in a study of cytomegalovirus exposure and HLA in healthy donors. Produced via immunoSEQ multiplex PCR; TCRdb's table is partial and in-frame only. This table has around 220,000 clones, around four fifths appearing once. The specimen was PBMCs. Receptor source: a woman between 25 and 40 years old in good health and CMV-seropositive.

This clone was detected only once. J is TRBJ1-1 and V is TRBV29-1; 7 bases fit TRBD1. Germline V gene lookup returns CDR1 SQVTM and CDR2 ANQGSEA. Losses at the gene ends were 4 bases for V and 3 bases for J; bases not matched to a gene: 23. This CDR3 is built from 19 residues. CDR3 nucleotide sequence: TGCAGCGTTGGACCCTTCGACTTGGACAGGCTCCTAGAGGACACTGAAGCTTTCTTT. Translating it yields CSVGPFDLDRLLEDTEAFF.

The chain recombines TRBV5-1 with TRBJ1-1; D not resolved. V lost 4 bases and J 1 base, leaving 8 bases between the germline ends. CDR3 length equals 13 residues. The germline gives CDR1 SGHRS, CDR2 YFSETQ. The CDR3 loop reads CASSPDTNTEAFF. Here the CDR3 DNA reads TGCGCCAGCAGCCCCGACACGAACACTGAAGCTTTCTTT.

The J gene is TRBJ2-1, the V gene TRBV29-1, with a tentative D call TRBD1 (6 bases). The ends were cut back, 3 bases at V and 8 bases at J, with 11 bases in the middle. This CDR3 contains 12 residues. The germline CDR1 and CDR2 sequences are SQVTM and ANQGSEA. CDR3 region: CSVEGQGYEQFF. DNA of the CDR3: TGCAGCGTTGAGGGTCAGGGGTATGAGCAGTTCTTC.

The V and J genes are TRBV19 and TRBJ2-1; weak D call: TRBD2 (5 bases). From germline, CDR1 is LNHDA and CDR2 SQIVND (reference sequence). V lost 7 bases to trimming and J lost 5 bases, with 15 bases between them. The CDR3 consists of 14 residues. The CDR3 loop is CASTGGRKDNEQFF. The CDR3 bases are TGTGCCAGTACGGGCGGGCGGAAAGACAATGAGCAGTTCTTC. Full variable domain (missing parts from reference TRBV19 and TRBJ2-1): DGGITQSPKYLFRKEGQNVTLSCEQNLNHDAMYWYRQDPGQGLRLIYYSQIVNDFQKGDIAEGYSVSREKKESFPLTVTSAQKNPTAFYLCASTGGRKDNEQFFGPGTRLTVL.

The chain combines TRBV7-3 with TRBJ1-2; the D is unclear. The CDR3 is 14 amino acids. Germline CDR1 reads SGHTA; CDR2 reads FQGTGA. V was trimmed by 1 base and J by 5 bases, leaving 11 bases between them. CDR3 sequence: CASSLRKFPYGYTF. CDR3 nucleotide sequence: TGTGCCAGCAGCTTAAGGAAATTCCCTTATGGCTACACCTTC.

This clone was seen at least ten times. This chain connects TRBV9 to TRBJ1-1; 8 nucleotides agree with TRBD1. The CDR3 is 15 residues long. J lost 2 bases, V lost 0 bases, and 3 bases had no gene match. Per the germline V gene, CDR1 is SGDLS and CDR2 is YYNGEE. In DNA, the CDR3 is TGTGCCAGCAGCGTAGAAGCAGGGGGCAACACTGAAGCTTTCTTT. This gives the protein CASSVEAGGNTEAFF.

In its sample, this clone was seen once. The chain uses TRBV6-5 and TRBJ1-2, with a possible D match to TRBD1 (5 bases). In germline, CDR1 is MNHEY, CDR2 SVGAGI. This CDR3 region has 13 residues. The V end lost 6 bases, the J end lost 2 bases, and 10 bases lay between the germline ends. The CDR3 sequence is CASRPNRNYGYTF. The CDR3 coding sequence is TGTGCCAGCAGACCTAACAGGAACTATGGCTACACCTTC.

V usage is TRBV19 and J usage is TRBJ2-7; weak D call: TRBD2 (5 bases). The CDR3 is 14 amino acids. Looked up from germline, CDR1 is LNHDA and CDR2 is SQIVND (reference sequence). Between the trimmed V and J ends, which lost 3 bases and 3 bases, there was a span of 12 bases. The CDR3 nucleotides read TGTGCCAGTAGTATCACGGTAAGCGGCTACGAGCAGTACTTC. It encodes CASSITVSGYEQYF.

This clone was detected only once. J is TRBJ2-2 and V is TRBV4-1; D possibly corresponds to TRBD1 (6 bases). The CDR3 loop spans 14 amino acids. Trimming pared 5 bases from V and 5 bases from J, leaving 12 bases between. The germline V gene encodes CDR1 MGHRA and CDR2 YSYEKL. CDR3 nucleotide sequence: TGCGCCAGCAGCTCCCGACAGGTAACCGGGGAGCTGTTTTTT. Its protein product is CASSSRQVTGELFF.

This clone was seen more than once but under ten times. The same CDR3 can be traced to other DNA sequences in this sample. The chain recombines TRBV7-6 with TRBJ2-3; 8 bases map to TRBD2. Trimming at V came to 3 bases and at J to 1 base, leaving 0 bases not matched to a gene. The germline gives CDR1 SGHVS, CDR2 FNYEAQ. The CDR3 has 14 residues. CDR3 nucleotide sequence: TGTGCCAGCAGCTTTAGCGGGGGCACAGATACGCAGTATTTT. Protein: CASSFSGGTDTQYF.

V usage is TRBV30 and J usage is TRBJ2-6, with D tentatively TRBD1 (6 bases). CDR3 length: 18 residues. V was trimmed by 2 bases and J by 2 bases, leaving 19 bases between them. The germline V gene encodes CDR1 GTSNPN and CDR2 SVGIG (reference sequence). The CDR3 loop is CAWSPSGVLRPGANVLTF. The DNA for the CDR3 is TGTGCCTGGAGTCCTTCAGGGGTCCTCCGCCCTGGGGCCAACGTCCTGACTTTC.

The CDR3 DNA sequence: TGTGCCAGCAGTTCGGGAGGCTATGAAAAACTGTTTTTT. This codes for CASSSGGYEKLFF. The chain carries TRBV27 and TRBJ1-4; the D is unclear. Germline values: CDR1 MNHEY, CDR2 SMNVEV (reference sequence). The V gene lost 4 bases and the J gene lost 6 bases, with 9 bases spanning the gap. The CDR3 runs 13 residues.

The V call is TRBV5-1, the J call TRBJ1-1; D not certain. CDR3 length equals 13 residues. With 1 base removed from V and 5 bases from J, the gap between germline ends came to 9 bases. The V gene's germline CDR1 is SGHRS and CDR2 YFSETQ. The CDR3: CASSLTLRTEAFF. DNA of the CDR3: TGCGCCAGCAGCTTGACGTTGAGGACTGAAGCTTTCTTT.

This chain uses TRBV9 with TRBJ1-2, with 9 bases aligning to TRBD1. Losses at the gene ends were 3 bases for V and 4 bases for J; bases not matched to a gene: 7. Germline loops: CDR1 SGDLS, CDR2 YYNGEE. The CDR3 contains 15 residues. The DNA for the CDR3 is TGTGCCAGCAGCGGAAACAGGGGGCAGGTCTATGGCTACACCTTC. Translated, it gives CASSGNRGQVYGYTF.